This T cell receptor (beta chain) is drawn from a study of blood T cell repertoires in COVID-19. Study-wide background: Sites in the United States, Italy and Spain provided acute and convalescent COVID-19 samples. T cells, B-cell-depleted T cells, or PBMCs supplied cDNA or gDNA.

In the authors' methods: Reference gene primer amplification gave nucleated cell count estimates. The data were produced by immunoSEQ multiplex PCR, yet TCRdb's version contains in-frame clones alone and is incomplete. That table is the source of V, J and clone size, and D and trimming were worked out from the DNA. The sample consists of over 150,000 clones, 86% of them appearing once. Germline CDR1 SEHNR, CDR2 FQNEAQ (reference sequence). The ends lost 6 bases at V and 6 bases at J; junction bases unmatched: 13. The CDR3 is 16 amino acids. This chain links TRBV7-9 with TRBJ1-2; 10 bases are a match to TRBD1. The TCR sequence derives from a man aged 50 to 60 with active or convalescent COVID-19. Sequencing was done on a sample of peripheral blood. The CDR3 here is CASSPTRLTGGHGYTF. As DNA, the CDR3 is TGTGCCAGCAGTCCCACGCGCCTGACAGGGGGCCATGGCTACACCTTC.